The clone carrying this TCR beta chain has just a few counts. This sample stems from a study of blood T cells in healthy people across ages. A sample-barcoded 5' primer and a J-beta primer mix were used in a second PCR of roughly 6 to 11 cycles. TCRdb independently ran MiXCR on the 5' RACE reads; one entry per CDR3 protein. Of hundreds of thousands of distinct CDR3 sequences detected, approximately 21% appear once; the ten largest clones hold 3.6%. This CDR3 is built from 16 residues. Germline values: CDR1 LGHNA, CDR2 YNFKEQ. Trimming at V came to 0 bases and at J to 5 bases, leaving 5 bases not matched to a gene. Staff drew roughly 10 milliliters of peripheral blood from each donor. Samples each yielded at least 6 micrograms of total RNA.

V gene TRBV4-2 combines with J gene TRBJ2-5, with 11 bases aligning to TRBD2. Sequenced sample: blood. The receptor was derived from a man between 65 and 85 years old in good health. The CDR3 reads CASSQDIAGGAETQYF. The CDR3 DNA reads TGTGCCAGCAGCCAAGATATAGCGGGAGGGGCGGAGACCCAGTACTTC.